The present T cell receptor beta chain was sequenced within a study of vaccination and CD4 T cells after COVID-19. About the research overall: Post-diagnosis, post-COVID samples were collected after a median approximately 92 days, ranging 35 to 161. The authors exposed cells to overlapping spike peptides derived from SARS-CoV-2, HCoV-NL63, HCoV-OC43 and HCoV-229E. Study-wide findings and caveats: In convalescent patients, 304 of 307 vaccine-specific clones were mono-reactive for SARS-CoV-2 spike. Convalescent patients showed a median around 88% of reactive clones that were seen only post-vaccination.

Researchers used the Oncomine TCR Beta short-read assay to sequence DNA from cultured CD4+ T cells. TCRdb processed the PCR reads anew with MiXCR; each CDR3 protein has one entry. The repertoire holds some 20,000 distinct CDR3 sequences, with roughly 29% as singletons. This clonotype was seen a handful of times. The antigen remains unidentified. Noted treatment: approximately 10-day PBMC culture with coronavirus spike peptide pools or control peptides (ViraFEST assay). Sequenced: cultured CD4+ T cells from blood. This receptor was taken from a human donor with COVID-19.

CDR3 sequence reads: CASSLESPSEQFF. The CDR3 bases are TGTGCCAGCAGCTTGGAGTCACCCAGTGAGCAGTTCTTC. The chain is built from TRBV5-4 and TRBJ2-1; the D is unclear. Germline-derived CDR1 and CDR2 are SGHNT and YYREEE (reference sequence). The CDR3 consists of 13 residues. The ends were cut back, 0 bases at V and 9 bases at J, with 10 bases in the middle.